Listed below are T cell receptor beta chains from one sample, sequenced in a study of CD8 T cells in ankylosing spondylitis. TCRdb processed the 5' RACE reads anew with MiXCR; each CDR3 protein has one entry. The repertoire holds under 300,000 distinct CDR3 sequences, more than 9% seen once, with around 2.6% in the top ten. Sequencing was performed on blood, either unsorted or a sorted T cell fraction (not recorded which). Every receptor here comes from a male donor with ankylosing spondylitis or in good health (not recorded which). The CDR3 runs from the conserved cysteine through the conserved F or W. A D gene is named only where the DNA matches it firmly. Size is omitted from some rows. Given values are once, few, many or a class for expanded clones.

>TRBJ2-1|TRBD2|TRBV20-1|many
CSARDYAGGPSIEQFF
TGCAGTGCTAGAGATTATGCGGGAGGGCCATCGATTGAGCAGTTCTTC
>TRBJ2-3|TRBD2|TRBV6-1|NA
CASIGLAGVKGADTQYF
TGTGCCAGCATCGGGCTAGCGGGAGTAAAGGGGGCAGATACGCAGTATTTT
>TRBJ1-1|NA|TRBV6-1|NA
CASTYRTNTEAFF
TGTGCCAGTACCTACAGGACTAACACTGAAGCTTTCTTT
>TRBJ2-5|NA|TRBV10-3|many
CAISGRVQETQYF
TGTGCCATCAGTGGCAGGGTCCAAGAGACCCAGTACTTC
>TRBJ2-7|NA|TRBV2|few
CASKVNSYEQYF
TGTGCCAGCAAGGTCAACTCATACGAGCAGTACTTC
>TRBJ2-5|NA|TRBV20-1|few
CSARVWEEETQYF
TGCAGTGCTAGAGTATGGGAGGAAGAGACCCAGTACTTC
>TRBJ2-3|TRBD2|TRBV10-3|few
CAISPSGKADTQYF
TGTGCCATCAGTCCTAGCGGGAAAGCTGATACGCAGTATTTT
>TRBJ2-7|TRBD1|TRBV7-6|few
CASSWDRTPYEQYF
TGTGCCAGCAGCTGGGACAGGACTCCCTACGAGCAGTACTTC
>TRBJ2-2|NA|TRBV21-1|many
CASSPSGGRNTGELFF
TGTGCCAGCAGCCCCTCAGGGGGCAGGAACACCGGGGAGCTGTTTTTT
>TRBJ2-7|NA|TRBV6-5|many
CASSGERDEQYF
TGTGCCAGCAGTGGGGAACGCGACGAGCAGTACTTC
>TRBJ2-5|NA|TRBV20-1|many
CSAGDNQETQYF
TGCAGTGCCGGGGACAACCAAGAGACCCAGTACTTC
>TRBJ2-2|NA|TRBV20-1|many
CSARTATNTGELFF
TGCAGTGCCAGGACAGCCACGAACACCGGGGAGCTGTTTTTT
>TRBJ1-1|NA|TRBV5-1|many
CASTPSPGTKSEAFF
TGCGCCAGCACCCCTTCCCCCGGGACAAAAAGCGAAGCTTTCTTT
>TRBJ2-1|TRBD2|TRBV3-1|NA
CASSRRTSGRTNNEQFF
TGTGCCAGCAGCCGCCGGACTAGCGGGAGGACAAACAATGAGCAGTTCTTC
>TRBJ2-7|NA|TRBV30|NA
CAWSRGEQYF
TGTGCCTGGAGTCGAGGCGAGCAGTACTTC
>TRBJ2-2|TRBD2|TRBV4-2|many
CASSQGTSGDGGELFF
TGTGCCAGCAGCCAGGGGACTAGCGGGGATGGCGGGGAGCTGTTTTTT